This T cell receptor (beta chain) was identified in a study of graft-versus-host responses after intestinal transplantation. Study-level background: Multivisceral, liver-intestinal, or isolated intestinal transplants were performed in recipients.

The study plated 200,000 CFSE-labeled responders with 200,000 irradiated, violet-dye-labeled stimulators. TCRdb's copy holds only in-frame clones and misses some; the assay was immunoSEQ multiplex PCR. The repertoire holds nearly 9,500 clones, with around a third as singletons. The clonotype was recovered from a human patient who was an organ donor for intestinal transplantation. The material was alloreactive CD8+ T cells from a mixed lymphocyte reaction culture, obtained before transplantation. Noted subset: CFSE-low proliferating T cells sorted from roughly six-day pre-transplant mixed lymphocyte reaction (GvH or HvG direction).

The CDR3 reads CASSQPPGTVGTGELFF. In DNA, the CDR3 is TGCGCCAGCAGCCAACCCCCCGGGACTGTGGGGACCGGGGAGCTGTTTTTT. This chain uses TRBV4-3 with TRBJ2-2; TRBD2 might be the D (6 bases). The V end was cut by 2 bases, the J end by 5 bases, with 18 bases between. This CDR3 region has 17 residues. Germline V gene data show CDR1 as LGHNA and CDR2 as YSLEER.